One T cell receptor (beta chain) is described in this entry. Its specificity is not known. MiXCR, applied by TCRdb to the 5' RACE reads, yields one record per CDR3 protein. The sample shows roughly 560,000 distinct CDR3 sequences, around 20% of them seen only once. This sample was taken from a study of T-cell memory formation after mild COVID-19. Regarding the study as a whole: Of the contracting clones, CD4+ ones lay mainly in CM and EM, and CD8+ ones in EMRA.

Input material: PBMCs or a T cell subset sorted from them (not recorded which). The sequence was collected from an adult woman who had mild COVID-19 (a few samples of this study predate the infection). Cell type and time point are not known.

The CDR3 DNA is TGTGCCACCAGCAGAGTCTTAGACAGGGATGATGAAAAACTGTTTTTT. The encoded protein is CATSRVLDRDDEKLFF. The chain employs TRBV15 and TRBJ1-4; 7 nucleotides match TRBD1. The germline CDR1 and CDR2 sequences are LNHNV and YYDKDF (reference sequence). The CDR3 has 16 residues. V trimming: 1 base; J trimming: 6 bases; junction bases outside the gene matches: 8.